Below, 30 T cell receptor beta chains from the same sample are listed, as sequenced in a study of blood T cells in healthy people across ages. The authors ran a second PCR of about 6 to 11 cycles using a sample-barcoded 5' primer and a J-beta primer mix. A single record per CDR3 protein comes from TCRdb applying MiXCR to the 5' RACE reads. The table records around 1,600,000 distinct CDR3 sequences, approximately 43% of them present only once. The sequencing input was blood. All receptors come from a young woman in good health.

V usage is TRBV20-1 and J usage is TRBJ1-1; 8 bases are shared with TRBD1. The CDR3 is made up of 13 amino acids. Trimming cost V 6 bases and J 3 bases; bases outside gene matches: 6. Germline V gene lookup returns CDR1 DFQATT and CDR2 SNEGSKA (reference sequence). The CDR3: CSARQGIDTEAFF. The CDR3 coding sequence is TGCAGTGCCCGACAGGGGATTGACACTGAAGCTTTCTTT.

The chain joins TRBV13 to TRBJ2-7; tentatively, D is TRBD1 or TRBD2 (5 bases each). Germline V CDR1 and CDR2: PRHDT, FYEKMQ (reference sequence). V lost 0 bases and J 3 bases, leaving 15 bases between the germline ends. The CDR3 length is 16 residues. The CDR3 coding sequence is TGTGCCAGCAGCTTAGGCCGGTCAGGGAGCTTCTACGAGCAGTACTTC. Translation gives CASSLGRSGSFYEQYF. The variable domain in full, completed from reference TRBV13 and TRBJ2-7, reads AAGVIQSPRHLIKEKRETATLKCYPIPRHDTVYWYQQGPGQDPQFLISFYEKMQSDKGSIPDRFSAQQFSDYHSELNMSSLELGDSALYFCASSLGRSGSFYEQYFGPGTRLTVT.

The CDR3 DNA reads TGTGCCAGCAGATGGGACAGTGCTTTCTTT. Translation: CASRWDSAFF. The rearrangement links TRBV2 to TRBJ1-1, with 7 bases identical to TRBD1. J lost 11 bases, V lost 6 bases, and 3 bases had no gene match. Looked up from germline, CDR1 is SNHLY and CDR2 is FYNNEI. The CDR3 covers 10 residues.

Turning to this clonotype: The junction departs from the called germline gene at one end, perhaps through a read error. CDR3: CASSDSPVGEQFF. CDR3 nucleotide sequence: TGTGCCAGCAGTGACTCCCCCGTGGGTGAGCAGTTCTTC. This chain joins TRBV6-2 or TRBV6-3 and TRBJ2-1; no clear D gene. The germline V gene encodes CDR1 MNHEY and CDR2 SVGEGT. The CDR3 runs 13 residues.

This chain joins TRBV24-1 and TRBJ2-1, with 13 bases fitting TRBD2. The CDR3 loop spans 16 amino acids. V shed 4 bases, J shed 4 bases, and the junction held 3 bases outside the gene matches. Per the germline V gene, CDR1 is KGHDR and CDR2 is SFDVKD. This CDR3 is CATSDPTSGRYNEQFF. CDR3 nucleotide sequence: TGTGCCACCAGTGACCCGACTAGCGGGAGGTACAATGAGCAGTTCTTC.

The chain has TRBV9 and TRBJ2-7; TRBD2 aligns across 8 bases. The CDR3 extends over 13 amino acids. V was clipped by 4 bases and J by 8 bases; unmatched bases: 8. Looked up from germline, CDR1 is SGDLS and CDR2 is YYNGEE. The CDR3 loop is CASSSRAGAKQYF. The CDR3 nucleotides read TGTGCCAGCAGCTCCCGAGCGGGGGCGAAGCAGTACTTC.

This clonotype has just one count. This chain joins TRBV20-1 and TRBJ1-1, with 11 bases aligning to TRBD1. The V gene's germline CDR1 is DFQATT and CDR2 SNEGSKA (reference sequence). CDR3 size: 15 residues. The V segment lost 6 bases and the J segment 3 bases; nucleotides outside the gene matches: 9. The CDR3 here is CSAAGTGGIYTEAFF. Here the CDR3 DNA reads TGCAGTGCAGCCGGGACAGGGGGGATATACACTGAAGCTTTCTTT.

As to this clonotype: A junction end diverges from the germline sequence, so it may reflect a read error. This chain connects TRBV11-2 to TRBJ2-1; 8 bases map to TRBD2. The CDR3 is 14 residues long. Germline V gene data show CDR1 as SGHAT and CDR2 as FQNNGV. CDR3 residues: CASSRAGVLETQFF. The CDR3 bases are TGTGCCAGCAGCCGAGCGGGAGTCCTTGAGACCCAGTTCTTT.

This chain joins TRBV10-3 and TRBJ2-7; no definite D call. V lost 10 bases to trimming and J lost 5 bases, with 12 bases between them. Germline V gene data show CDR1 as ENHRY and CDR2 as SYGVKD. CDR3 length: 11 amino acids. The CDR3 nucleotides read TGTGCCACCCTGTGGAGCGACGAGCAGTACTTC. Translating gives CATLWSDEQYF.

This clonotype was seen a few times. The chain combines TRBV27 with TRBJ2-1; 8 nucleotides agree with TRBD2. V shed 0 bases and J 7 bases; nucleotides not matched to a gene: 11. The CDR3 spans 17 residues. Germline assignment: CDR1 MNHEY and CDR2 SMNVEV (reference sequence). CDR3 residues: CASSLSPRLAGRNEQFF. The CDR3 DNA is TGTGCCAGCAGTTTATCACCCAGGTTAGCGGGGCGGAATGAGCAGTTCTTC.

V and J are TRBV11-2 and TRBJ2-1, with 7 bases that match TRBD1. With 1 base clipped from V and 6 bases from J, the junction kept 6 bases outside the gene matches. Germline lookup yields CDR1 SGHAT and CDR2 FQNNGV. The CDR3 extends over 15 amino acids. CDR3 bases: TGTGCCAGCAGCTTAGGAAACAGGGGAAGCAATGAGCAGTTCTTC. Amino acid sequence: CASSLGNRGSNEQFF.

This chain links TRBV4-1 with TRBJ2-5; no clear D. V was pared by 1 base and J by 11 bases, with 17 bases between. Germline V CDR1 and CDR2: MGHRA, YSYEKL. There are 14 residues in the CDR3. In DNA form, the CDR3 reads TGCGCCAGCAGCCAAGTGGTCGACGGGCTACGGCAGTACTTC. The encoded protein is CASSQVVDGLRQYF.

This clonotype was seen a few times. The chain couples TRBV7-9 to TRBJ2-1; tentative D call: TRBD1 (6 bases). Germline CDR1 and CDR2: SEHNR and FQNEAQ (reference sequence). CDR3 length: 15 residues. Trimming shortened V by 6 bases and J by 5 bases, and 17 bases separated the two germline ends. The CDR3 here is CASSSLGQKNNEQFF. The CDR3 nucleotides read TGTGCCAGCAGTTCTCTCGGACAGAAAAACAATGAGCAGTTCTTC.

In its sample, this clonotype was seen once. The V and J genes are TRBV4-3 and TRBJ2-5; a possible D gene is TRBD2 (5 bases). Germline V gene lookup returns CDR1 LGHNA and CDR2 YSLEER. The CDR3 loop spans 15 amino acids. V dropped 0 bases and J dropped 5 bases, with 13 bases sitting between them. CDR3 DNA: TGCGCCAGCAGCCAAGATTGGAGGAACCGGGAGACCCAGTACTTC. It yields the protein CASSQDWRNRETQYF.

This clonotype has a count of ten or more. The chain combines TRBV3-1 with TRBJ2-1, with 9 bases fitting TRBD2. The CDR3 runs 21 residues. The ends lost 0 bases at V and 0 bases at J; junction bases unmatched: 15. Germline-derived CDR1 and CDR2 are LGHDT and YNNKEL (reference sequence). The CDR3 nucleotides read TGTGCCAGCAGCCAAGATCGTCCAGCGGGGGGTCTACTGAGCTCCTACAATGAGCAGTTCTTC. This translates into CASSQDRPAGGLLSSYNEQFF.

The chain carries TRBV5-1 and TRBJ2-3; TRBD1 is a possible D gene (6 bases). Trimming stripped 3 bases from V and 1 base from J, with 12 bases between. This CDR3 region has 15 residues. From germline, CDR1 is SGHRS and CDR2 YFSETQ. CDR3 sequence reads: CASSSSGVGTDTQYF. DNA for the CDR3: TGCGCCAGCAGCTCCTCAGGGGTAGGCACAGATACGCAGTATTTT.

V is TRBV4-1 and J is TRBJ1-5, with TRBD1 matching over 9 bases. Germline V gene sequence: CDR1 MGHRA, CDR2 YSYEKL. This CDR3 is built from 16 residues. V lost 0 bases to trimming and J lost 7 bases; unmatched junction nucleotides: 7. CDR3 amino acids: CASSQEALGQGQPQHF. CDR3 coding DNA: TGCGCCAGCAGCCAAGAAGCCTTGGGACAGGGCCAGCCCCAGCATTTT.

This clonotype came up a few times. The chain recombines TRBV4-3 with TRBJ2-1; weak D call: TRBD1 (6 bases). The CDR3 is made up of 17 amino acids. V dropped 4 bases and J dropped 2 bases, with 18 bases sitting between them. Per the germline V gene, CDR1 is LGHNA and CDR2 is YSLEER. The CDR3 DNA follows: TGCGCCAGCAGCCCCGGGGCCATAGGGACAACCTACAATGAGCAGTTCTTC. This sequence encodes CASSPGAIGTTYNEQFF.

Worth noting for this clonotype: Relative to the germline gene, one junction end is altered; a read error may explain this. V and J are TRBV9 and TRBJ2-7, with TRBD2 as a possible D gene (5 bases). CDR1 is SGDLS, CDR2 YYNGEE, per germline. The CDR3 is 13 amino acids. CDR3: CAGSKTSSYEQYF. The DNA of the CDR3 is TGTGCCGGCAGCAAAACTAGCTCCTACGAGCAGTACTTC.

This clonotype was recorded many times. J is TRBJ2-5 and V is TRBV7-9; D unresolved. The CDR3 sequence is 14 residues long. Germline V gene lookup returns CDR1 SEHNR and CDR2 FQNEAQ (reference sequence). The V end was cut by 1 base, the J end by 3 bases, with 9 bases between. The CDR3 region is CASSLGGDKETQYF. The CDR3 coding sequence is TGTGCCAGCAGCTTAGGAGGAGATAAAGAGACCCAGTACTTC.

This clonotype has a handful of counts. This chain uses TRBV30 with TRBJ2-5; 9 bases fit TRBD1. The V gene's germline CDR1 is GTSNPN and CDR2 SVGIG (reference sequence). With 7 bases clipped from V and 4 bases from J, the junction kept 4 bases outside the gene matches. The CDR3 loop spans 12 amino acids. The CDR3 sequence: CAFTTGGETQYF. CDR3 sequence (DNA): TGTGCCTTCACGACAGGGGGAGAGACCCAGTACTTC.

This sequence joins TRBV25-1 and TRBJ1-5; the D gene is possibly TRBD1 (5 bases). CDR1 is MGHDK and CDR2 is SYGVNS in the germline V gene. V shed 0 bases and J shed 7 bases, with 10 bases lying between them. The length of the CDR3 is 14 residues. This chain's CDR3 is CASSEYPGDQPQHF. For the CDR3, the DNA is TGTGCCAGCAGTGAATATCCGGGGGACCAGCCCCAGCATTTT.

This clonotype was counted only a few times. The chain uses TRBV20-1 and TRBJ2-3; a weak D match, TRBD1 (6 bases). Germline V gene sequence: CDR1 DFQATT, CDR2 SNEGSKA (reference sequence). V was cut by 6 bases and J by 4 bases, with 14 bases left in between. CDR3 length equals 13 residues. CDR3 region: CSAQNRESDTQYF. CDR3 coding DNA: TGCAGTGCCCAAAACAGGGAATCAGATACGCAGTATTTT.

About this clonotype itself: A read error may produce the germline difference seen at one junction end. The chain joins TRBV6-1 to TRBJ2-7, with 12 nucleotides matching TRBD2. The germline V gene encodes CDR1 MNHNS and CDR2 SASEGT. This CDR3 has 15 amino acids. DNA for the CDR3: TGTGCCAGTAGTGATGCGACTAGCGGGAGCTACGAGCAGTACTTC. Encoded protein: CASSDATSGSYEQYF.

V usage is TRBV28 and J usage is TRBJ2-1, with 7 bases fitting TRBD2. This CDR3 region has 14 residues. V gave up 5 bases and J gave up 5 bases; unmatched junction bases: 6. CDR1 is MDHEN, CDR2 SYDVKM, per germline. This CDR3 reads CASSGPTSHNEQFF. Written as DNA, the CDR3 is TGTGCCAGCAGTGGGCCGACTAGCCACAATGAGCAGTTCTTC.

The J gene is TRBJ1-5, the V gene TRBV4-1; D might be TRBD1 (5 bases). V lost 1 base, J lost 8 bases, and 15 bases lay in between. CDR1 MGHRA and CDR2 YSYEKL come from the germline V gene. This CDR3 has 15 amino acids. The CDR3 DNA sequence: TGCGCCAGCAGCCAAGGAGTAGGGGCGTTGGAGCCCCAGCATTTT. It codes for CASSQGVGALEPQHF.

Points on this clonotype: A much larger clonotype is one base distant, so this may be a read error. This rearrangement joins TRBV27 to TRBJ1-1; D remains unclear. Germline V gives CDR1 MNHEY, CDR2 SMNVEV (reference sequence). CDR3 length: 14 amino acids. The CDR3 spells CASSGRGMNAEAFF. In nucleotides, the CDR3 is TGTGCCAGCAGTGGGAGAGGAATGAACGCTGAAGCTTTCTTT.

The chain joins TRBV10-3 to TRBJ1-2; 7 nucleotides align to TRBD1. V dropped 10 bases and J dropped 4; count of bases not matched to a gene: 9. Germline CDR1 ENHRY, CDR2 SYGVKD. The CDR3 sequence is 13 residues long. Here the CDR3 reads CATWDSLGYGYTF. The CDR3, as DNA: TGTGCCACCTGGGACAGCCTAGGCTATGGCTACACCTTC.

This clonotype appeared a single time. No conserved phenylalanine or tryptophan ends this CDR3, so it is likely a read error. The rearrangement uses TRBV27 and TRBJ2-7; D is unclear. This CDR3 is 10 amino acids long. Trimming cost V 6 bases and J 3 bases, with 3 bases left between them. CDR1 MNHEY and CDR2 SMNVEV come from the germline V gene (reference sequence). In nucleotides, the CDR3 is TGTGCCAGCAGCCTCTACGAGCAGTACCTC. Translation gives CASSLYEQYL.

This clonotype was picked up a small number of times. The chain uses TRBV5-1 and TRBJ1-1, with 8 bases identical to TRBD1. The CDR3 is 13 residues long. J was trimmed by 7 bases and V by 3 bases; bases with no gene match: 5. Germline V lookup: CDR1 SGHRS, CDR2 YFSETQ. CDR3 in DNA: TGCGCCAGCAGCTGGACAGGGTACGGTGAAGCTTTCTTT. This codes for CASSWTGYGEAFF.